This TCR beta chain was documented in a study of Ad26.COV2.S vaccination and SARS-CoV-2 variants. Overall study: Doses of Ad26.COV2.S were injected into muscle once or twice, 56 days apart. Findings of the study overall: Similar non-spike TCR breadth was seen in vaccine and placebo recipients. The study found higher spike-specific TCR breadth in vaccine than placebo recipients.

Clones were sequenced by immunoSEQ multiplex PCR, and TCRdb holds only the in-frame ones, with some missing. This table holds roughly 250,000 clones, roughly nine tenths found once. The CDR3 loop spans 17 amino acids. The germline V gene has CDR1 SGDLS and CDR2 YYNGEE. The germline V and J ends were trimmed by 3 bases and 0 bases, with 15 bases remaining between them. Treatment defined: 15 to 20 received Ad26.COV2.S at low or high dose, single or two shots; several received placebo; per-sample allocation not given. The study sampled participants on day 63 after the first vaccine or placebo injection. About this clone itself: As yet, its antigen is unknown.

This receptor was obtained from a person aged 18-65 years who received the Ad26.COV2.S COVID-19 vaccine or a placebo. The V gene is TRBV9, the J gene TRBJ1-4; tentative D call: TRBD1 (5 bases). The sample in question was peripheral blood, obtained in a trial of Ad26.COV2.S vaccine versus placebo. The CDR3 loop is CASSEGIWGATNEKLFF. The CDR3 DNA reads TGTGCCAGCAGCGAGGGGATCTGGGGTGCAACTAATGAAAAACTGTTTTTT.